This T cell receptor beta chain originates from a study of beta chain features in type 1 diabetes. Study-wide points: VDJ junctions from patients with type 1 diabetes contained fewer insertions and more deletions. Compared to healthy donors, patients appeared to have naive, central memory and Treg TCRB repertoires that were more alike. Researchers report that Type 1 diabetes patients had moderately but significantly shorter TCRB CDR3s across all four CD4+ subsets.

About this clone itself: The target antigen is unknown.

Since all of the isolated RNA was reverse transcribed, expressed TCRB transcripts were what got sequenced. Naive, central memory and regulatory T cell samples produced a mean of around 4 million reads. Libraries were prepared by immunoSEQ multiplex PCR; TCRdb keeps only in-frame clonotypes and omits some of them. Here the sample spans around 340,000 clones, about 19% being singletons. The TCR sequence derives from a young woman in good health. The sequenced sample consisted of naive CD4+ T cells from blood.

CDR3 protein: CASSLNTEEGYTF. The CDR3 bases are TGTGCCAGCAGCCTCAACACGGAGGAAGGCTACACCTTC. V is TRBV9 and J is TRBJ1-2; D unresolved. Germline loops: CDR1 SGDLS, CDR2 YYNGEE. The CDR3 covers 13 residues. The V end was cut by 4 bases, the J end by 8 bases, with 15 bases between.